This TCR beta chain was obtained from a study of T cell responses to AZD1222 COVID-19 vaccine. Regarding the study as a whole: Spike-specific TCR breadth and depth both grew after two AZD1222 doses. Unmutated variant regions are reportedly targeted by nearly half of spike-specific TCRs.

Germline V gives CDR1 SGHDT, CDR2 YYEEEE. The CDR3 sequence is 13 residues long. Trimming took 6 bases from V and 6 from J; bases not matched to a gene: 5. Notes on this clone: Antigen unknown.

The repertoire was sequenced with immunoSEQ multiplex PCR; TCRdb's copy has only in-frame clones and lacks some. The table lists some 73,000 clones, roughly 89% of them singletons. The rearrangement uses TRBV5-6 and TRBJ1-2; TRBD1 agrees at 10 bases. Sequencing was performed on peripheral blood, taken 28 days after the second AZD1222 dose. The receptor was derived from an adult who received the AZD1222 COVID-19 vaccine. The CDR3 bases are TGTGCCAGCACAGGGACAGGGGTGCATGGCTACACCTTC. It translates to CASTGTGVHGYTF.